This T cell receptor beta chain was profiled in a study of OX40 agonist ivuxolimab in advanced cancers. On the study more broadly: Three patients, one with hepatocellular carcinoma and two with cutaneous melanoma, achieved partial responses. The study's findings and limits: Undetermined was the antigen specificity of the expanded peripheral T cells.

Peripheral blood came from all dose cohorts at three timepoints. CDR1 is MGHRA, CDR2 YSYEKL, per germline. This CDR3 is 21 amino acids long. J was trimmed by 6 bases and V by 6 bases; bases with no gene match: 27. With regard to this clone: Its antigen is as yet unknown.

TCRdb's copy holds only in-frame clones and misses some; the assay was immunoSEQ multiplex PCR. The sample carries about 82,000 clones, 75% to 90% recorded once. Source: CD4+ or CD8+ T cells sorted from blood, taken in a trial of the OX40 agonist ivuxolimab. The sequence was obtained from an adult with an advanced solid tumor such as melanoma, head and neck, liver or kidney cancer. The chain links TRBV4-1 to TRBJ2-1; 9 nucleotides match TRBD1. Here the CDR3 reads CASSWRRPGQGEGRKPNEQFF. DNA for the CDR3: TGCGCCAGCAGTTGGAGGAGGCCGGGACAGGGCGAGGGCCGAAAACCCAATGAGCAGTTCTTC.